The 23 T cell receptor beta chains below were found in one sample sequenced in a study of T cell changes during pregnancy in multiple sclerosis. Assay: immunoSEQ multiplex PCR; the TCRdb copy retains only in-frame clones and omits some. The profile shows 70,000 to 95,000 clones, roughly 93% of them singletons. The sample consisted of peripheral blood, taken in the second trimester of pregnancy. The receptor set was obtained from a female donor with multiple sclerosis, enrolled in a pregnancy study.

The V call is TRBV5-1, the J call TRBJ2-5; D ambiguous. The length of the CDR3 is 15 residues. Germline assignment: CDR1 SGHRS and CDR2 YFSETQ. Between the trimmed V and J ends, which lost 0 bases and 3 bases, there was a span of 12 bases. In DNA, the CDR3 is TGCGCCAGCAGCTTGGGGTTCGCGACTGAAGAGACCCAGTACTTC. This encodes CASSLGFATEETQYF.

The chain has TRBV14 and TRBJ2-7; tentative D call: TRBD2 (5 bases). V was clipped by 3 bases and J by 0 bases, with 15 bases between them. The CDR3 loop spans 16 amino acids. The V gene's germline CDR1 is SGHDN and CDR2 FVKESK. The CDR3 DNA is TGTGCCAGCAGCCAGCGTGGAGGAATCGACTCCTACGAGCAGTACTTC. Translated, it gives CASSQRGGIDSYEQYF.

CDR3 sequence (DNA): TGTGCCAGCTCACCGAAGGGGACAGGGTCTTCCGGGGCCAACGTCCTGACTTTC. Translating gives CASSPKGTGSSGANVLTF. The chain joins TRBV18 to TRBJ2-6; 9 bases are a match to TRBD1. This CDR3 is built from 18 residues. V trimming: 3 bases; J trimming: 4 bases; junction bases outside the gene matches: 10. Germline CDR1 KGHSH, CDR2 LQKENI. Variable domain in full (rest from reference TRBV18 and TRBJ2-6): NAGVMQNPRHLVRRRGQEARLRCSPMKGHSHVYWYRQLPEEGLKFMVYLQKENIIDESGMPKERFSAEFPKEGPSILRIQQVVRGDSAAYFCASSPKGTGSSGANVLTFGAGSRLTVL.

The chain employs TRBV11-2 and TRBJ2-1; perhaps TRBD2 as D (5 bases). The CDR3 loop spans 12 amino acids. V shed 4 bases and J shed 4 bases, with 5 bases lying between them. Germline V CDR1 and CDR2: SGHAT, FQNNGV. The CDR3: CASSSGYNEQFF. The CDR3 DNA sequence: TGTGCCAGCAGCTCGGGATACAATGAGCAGTTCTTC.

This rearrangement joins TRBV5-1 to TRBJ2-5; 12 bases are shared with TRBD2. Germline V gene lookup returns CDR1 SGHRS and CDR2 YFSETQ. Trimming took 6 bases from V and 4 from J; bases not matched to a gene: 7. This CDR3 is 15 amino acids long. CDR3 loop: CASNLAGGSRETQYF. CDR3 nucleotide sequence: TGCGCCAGCAATCTAGCGGGGGGGTCGCGAGAGACCCAGTACTTC. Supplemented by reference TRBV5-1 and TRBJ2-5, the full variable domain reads KAGVTQTPRYLIKTRGQQVTLSCSPISGHRSVSWYQQTPGQGLQFLFEYFSETQRNKGNFPGRFSGRQFSNSRSEMNVSTLELGDSALYLCASNLAGGSRETQYFGPGTRLLVL.

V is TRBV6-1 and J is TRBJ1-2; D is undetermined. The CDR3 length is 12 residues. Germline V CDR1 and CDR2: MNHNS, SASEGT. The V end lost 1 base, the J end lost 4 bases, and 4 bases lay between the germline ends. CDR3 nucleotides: TGTGCCAGCAGTGAAGACAGCTATGGCTACACCTTC. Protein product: CASSEDSYGYTF.

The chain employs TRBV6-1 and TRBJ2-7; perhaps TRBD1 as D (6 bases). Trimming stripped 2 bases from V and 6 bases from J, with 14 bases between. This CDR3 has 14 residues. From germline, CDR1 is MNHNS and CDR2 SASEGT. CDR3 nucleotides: TGTGCCAGCAGTGAAATGGTTAGCAGGGGCGAGCAGTACTTC. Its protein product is CASSEMVSRGEQYF.

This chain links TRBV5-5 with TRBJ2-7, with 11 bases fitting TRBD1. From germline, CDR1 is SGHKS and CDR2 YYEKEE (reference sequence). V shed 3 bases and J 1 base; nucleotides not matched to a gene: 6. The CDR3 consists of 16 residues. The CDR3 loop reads CASSWEGTGGSYEQYF. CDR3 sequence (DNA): TGTGCCAGCAGCTGGGAAGGGACAGGGGGTTCCTACGAGCAGTACTTC.

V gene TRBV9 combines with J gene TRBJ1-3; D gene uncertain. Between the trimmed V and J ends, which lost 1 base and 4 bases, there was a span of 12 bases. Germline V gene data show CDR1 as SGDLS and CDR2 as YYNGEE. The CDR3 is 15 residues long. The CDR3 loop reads CASSVNPLEGNTIYF. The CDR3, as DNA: TGTGCCAGCAGCGTAAACCCCTTGGAGGGAAACACCATATATTTT.

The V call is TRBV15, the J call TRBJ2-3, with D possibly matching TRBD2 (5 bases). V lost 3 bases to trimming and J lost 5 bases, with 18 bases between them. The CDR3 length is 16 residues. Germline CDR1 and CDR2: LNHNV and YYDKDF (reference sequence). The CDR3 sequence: CATSRGSDSGVDTQYF. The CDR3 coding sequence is TGTGCCACCAGCAGGGGTTCTGACTCCGGGGTAGATACGCAGTATTTT.

The CDR3 nucleotides read TGCGCCAGCAGCTTGGGGCTGCGGTCACCCCTCCACTTT. Translation gives CASSLGLRSPLHF. The J gene is TRBJ1-6, the V gene TRBV5-1; D gene unclear. Trimming removed 0 bases at V and 10 bases at J, with 8 bases between. The CDR3 sequence is 13 residues long. CDR1 and CDR2 (germline): SGHRS, YFSETQ.

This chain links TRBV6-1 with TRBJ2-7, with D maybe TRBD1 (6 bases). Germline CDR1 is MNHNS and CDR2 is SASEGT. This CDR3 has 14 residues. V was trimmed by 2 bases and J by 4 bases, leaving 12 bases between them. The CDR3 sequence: CASSELARGYEQYF. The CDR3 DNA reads TGTGCCAGCAGTGAATTGGCCAGGGGATACGAGCAGTACTTC.

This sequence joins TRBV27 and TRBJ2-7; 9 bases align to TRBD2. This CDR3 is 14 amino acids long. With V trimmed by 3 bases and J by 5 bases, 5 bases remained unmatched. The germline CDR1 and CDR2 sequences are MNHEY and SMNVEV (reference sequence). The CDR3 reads CASSFTGGGDEQYF. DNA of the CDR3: TGTGCCAGCAGTTTTACTGGCGGGGGGGACGAGCAGTACTTC.

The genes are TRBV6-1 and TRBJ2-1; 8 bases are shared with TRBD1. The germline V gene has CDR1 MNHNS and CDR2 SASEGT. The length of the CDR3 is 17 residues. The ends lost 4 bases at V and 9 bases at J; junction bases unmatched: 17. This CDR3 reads CASSGQGIDNLDGEQFF. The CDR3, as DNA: TGTGCCAGCAGTGGACAGGGGATCGATAATTTAGATGGTGAGCAGTTCTTC.

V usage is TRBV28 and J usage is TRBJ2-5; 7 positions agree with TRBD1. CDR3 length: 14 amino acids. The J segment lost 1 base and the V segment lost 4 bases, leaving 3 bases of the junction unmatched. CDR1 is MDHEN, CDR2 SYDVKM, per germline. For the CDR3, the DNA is TGTGCCAGCAGTTCCGACAGGGTCCAAGAGACCCAGTACTTC. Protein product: CASSSDRVQETQYF.

The CDR3 bases are TGTGCCAGCAGTTTAAACCAGGGGGCCTACTCTGGGGCCAACGTCCTGACTTTC. It translates to CASSLNQGAYSGANVLTF. The chain combines TRBV28 with TRBJ2-6; 8 bases match TRBD1. Trimming cost V 2 bases and J 0 bases; bases outside gene matches: 6. The CDR3 contains 18 residues. Germline-derived CDR1 and CDR2 are MDHEN and SYDVKM.

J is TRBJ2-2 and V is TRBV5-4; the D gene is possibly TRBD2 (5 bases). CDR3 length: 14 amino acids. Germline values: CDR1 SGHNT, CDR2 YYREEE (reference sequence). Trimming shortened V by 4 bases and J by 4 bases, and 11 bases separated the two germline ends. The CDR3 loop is CASSPLGSTGELFF. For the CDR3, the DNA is TGTGCCAGCAGCCCGCTGGGGAGCACCGGGGAGCTGTTTTTT.

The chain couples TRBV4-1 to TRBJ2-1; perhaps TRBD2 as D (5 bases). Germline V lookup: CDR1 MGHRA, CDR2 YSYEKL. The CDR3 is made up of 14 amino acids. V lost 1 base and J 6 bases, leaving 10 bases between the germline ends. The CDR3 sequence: CASSQGLRVNEQFF. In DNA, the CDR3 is TGCGCCAGCAGCCAAGGATTGCGGGTCAATGAGCAGTTCTTC.

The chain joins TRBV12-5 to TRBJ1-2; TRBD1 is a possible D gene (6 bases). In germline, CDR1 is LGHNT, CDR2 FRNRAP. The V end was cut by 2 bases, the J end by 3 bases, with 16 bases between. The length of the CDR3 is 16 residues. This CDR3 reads CASGLWDMIEHYGYTF. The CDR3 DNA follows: TGTGCTAGTGGTTTGTGGGACATGATTGAGCACTATGGCTACACCTTC.

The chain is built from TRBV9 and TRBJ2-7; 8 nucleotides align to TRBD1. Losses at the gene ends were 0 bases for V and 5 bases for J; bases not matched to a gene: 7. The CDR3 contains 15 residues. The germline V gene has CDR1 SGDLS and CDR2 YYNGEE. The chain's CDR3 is CASSVVPQGANEQYF. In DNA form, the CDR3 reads TGTGCCAGCAGCGTAGTCCCCCAGGGGGCCAACGAGCAGTACTTC.

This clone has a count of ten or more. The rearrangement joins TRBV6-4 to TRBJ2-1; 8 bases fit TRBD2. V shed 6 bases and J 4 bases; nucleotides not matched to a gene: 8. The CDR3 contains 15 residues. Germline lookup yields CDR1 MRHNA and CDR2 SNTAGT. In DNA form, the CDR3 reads TGTGCCAGCAGCGTCAGCGGGGGAAATTACAATGAGCAGTTCTTC. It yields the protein CASSVSGGNYNEQFF.

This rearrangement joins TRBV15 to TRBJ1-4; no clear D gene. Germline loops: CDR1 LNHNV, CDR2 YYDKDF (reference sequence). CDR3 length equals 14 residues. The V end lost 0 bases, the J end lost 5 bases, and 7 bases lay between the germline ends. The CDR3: CATSRDLINEKLFF. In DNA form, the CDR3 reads TGTGCCACCAGCAGAGATCTAATAAATGAAAAACTGTTTTTT.

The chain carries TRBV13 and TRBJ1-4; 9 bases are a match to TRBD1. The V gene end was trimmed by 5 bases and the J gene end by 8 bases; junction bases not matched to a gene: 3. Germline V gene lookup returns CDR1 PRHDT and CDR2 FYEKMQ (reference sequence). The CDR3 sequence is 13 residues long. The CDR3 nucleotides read TGTGCCAGCAGCCTGGGGACAGGGGAAAAACTGTTTTTT. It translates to CASSLGTGEKLFF.